This TCR beta chain appears in the sequencing data of a study of regulatory T cells in long-lasting Graves disease. This clonotype was seen more than once but under ten times. Its specificity is unknown. Germline CDR1 is MNHEY and CDR2 is SMNVEV (reference sequence). CDR3 length equals 15 residues. Trimming stripped 8 bases from V and 4 bases from J, with 18 bases between. Documented time point: persistent/refractory GD, antithyroid drugs over 5 years with positive TRAb. Isolated PBMC RNA provided the starting material for the TCR library. General study findings and limits: Graves' patients with persistent disease showed TCR diversity lower than patients newly diagnosed. Persistent disease preferred TRBV28, TRBJ1-2 and TRBJ2-5; new disease, TRBV20-1 and TRBJ2-1.

Both iRepertoire HTBI primers and Arm-PCR of CDR3 regions were used to build the TCR beta libraries. MiXCR was run by TCRdb on the multiplex PCR reads, yielding one entry per CDR3 protein. The sample contains nearly 350,000 distinct CDR3 sequences, around 19% of which appear only once. The receptor's source is a female donor with Graves disease. This chain connects TRBV27 to TRBJ2-1; D uncertain. The source material was peripheral blood mononuclear cells (PBMCs), sampled when the disease was refractory, from a patient treated with antithyroid drugs. The CDR3 region has the DNA TGTGCCAGCTTCCGGACCCCCGCCCAGTACAATGAGCAGTTCTTC. As protein: CASFRTPAQYNEQFF.